The clone carrying this T cell receptor (beta chain) occurred a few times. Its antigen is unknown. Uncontrolled infection, other autoimmune disease, pregnancy and lactation each barred patients from inclusion. PBMCs were obtained from about 9.9 ml fresh peripheral blood. The sample is drawn from a study of T cells in Graves' hyperthyroidism and ophthalmopathy. General observations from the study: Most clonotypes that expanded in the thyroid above 0.001 also showed up in blood.

The TCR beta CDR3 regions underwent amplification using RNA transcripts as the source. A first-round RT-PCR of the TCR CDR3 used the HTBI primer set. TCRdb passed the multiplex PCR reads through MiXCR, listing each CDR3 protein once. The sample records a few hundred thousand distinct CDR3 sequences, roughly an eighth being singletons. CDR3 length equals 16 residues. CDR1 SQVTM and CDR2 ANQGSEA come from the germline V gene. V was pared by 2 bases and J by 5 bases, with 22 bases between. The sequenced material came from blood. The rearrangement uses TRBV29-1 and TRBJ2-7, with D unresolved. The sequence was obtained from a woman between 40 and 55 years old with Graves' ophthalmopathy. The CDR3 coding sequence is TGCAGCGTTGAAACACCTGGTCTAGGGCTGAGCGACGAGCAGTACTTC. Translating gives CSVETPGLGLSDEQYF.